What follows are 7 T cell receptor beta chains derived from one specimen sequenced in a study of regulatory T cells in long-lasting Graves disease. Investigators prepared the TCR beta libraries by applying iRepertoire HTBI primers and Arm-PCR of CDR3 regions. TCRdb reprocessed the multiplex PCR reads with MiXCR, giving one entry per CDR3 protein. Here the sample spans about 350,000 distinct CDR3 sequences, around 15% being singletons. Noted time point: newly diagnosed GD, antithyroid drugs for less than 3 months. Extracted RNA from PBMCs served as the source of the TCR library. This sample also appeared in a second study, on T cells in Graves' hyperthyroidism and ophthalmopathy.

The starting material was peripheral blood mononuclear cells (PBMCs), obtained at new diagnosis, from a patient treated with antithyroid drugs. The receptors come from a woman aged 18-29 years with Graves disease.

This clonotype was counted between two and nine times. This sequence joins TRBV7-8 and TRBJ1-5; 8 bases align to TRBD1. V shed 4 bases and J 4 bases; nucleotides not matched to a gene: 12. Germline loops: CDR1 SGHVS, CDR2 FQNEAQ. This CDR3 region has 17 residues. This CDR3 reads CASSSTRTGRANQPQHF. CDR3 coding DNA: TGTGCCAGCAGCTCCACCAGGACAGGGAGGGCGAATCAGCCCCAGCATTTT. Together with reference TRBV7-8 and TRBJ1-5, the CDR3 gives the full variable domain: GAGVSQSPRYKVAKRGQDVALRCDPISGHVSLFWYQQALGQGPEFLTYFQNEAQLDKSGLPSDRFFAERPEGSVSTLKIQRTQQEDSAVYLCASSSTRTGRANQPQHFGDGTRLSIL.

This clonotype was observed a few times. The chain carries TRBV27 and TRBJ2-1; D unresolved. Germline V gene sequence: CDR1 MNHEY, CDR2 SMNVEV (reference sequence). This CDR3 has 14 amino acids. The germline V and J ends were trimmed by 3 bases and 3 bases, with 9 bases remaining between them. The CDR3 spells CASSFLGLYNEQFF. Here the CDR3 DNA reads TGTGCCAGCAGTTTTCTGGGCCTCTACAATGAGCAGTTCTTC.

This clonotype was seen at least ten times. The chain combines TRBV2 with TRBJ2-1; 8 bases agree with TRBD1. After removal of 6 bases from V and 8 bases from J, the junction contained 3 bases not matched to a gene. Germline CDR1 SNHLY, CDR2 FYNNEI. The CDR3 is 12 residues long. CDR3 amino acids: CASRWTGYEQFF. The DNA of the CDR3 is TGTGCCAGCAGGTGGACAGGGTATGAGCAGTTCTTC. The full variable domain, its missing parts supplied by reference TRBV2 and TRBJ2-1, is EPEVTQTPSHQVTQMGQEVILRCVPISNHLYFYWYRQILGQKVEFLVSFYNNEISEKSEIFDDQFSVERPDGSNFTLKIRSTKLEDSAMYFCASRWTGYEQFFGPGTRLTVL.

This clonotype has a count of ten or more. This chain's CDR3 is CASSLTDTGELFF. DNA of the CDR3: TGTGCCAGCAGCTTGACAGACACCGGGGAGCTGTTTTTT. The chain couples TRBV5-5 to TRBJ2-2; D remains ambiguous. CDR1 SGHKS and CDR2 YYEKEE come from the germline V gene (reference sequence). Deletions cut 1 base from V and 3 bases from J, with 4 bases between. The CDR3 has 13 amino acids.

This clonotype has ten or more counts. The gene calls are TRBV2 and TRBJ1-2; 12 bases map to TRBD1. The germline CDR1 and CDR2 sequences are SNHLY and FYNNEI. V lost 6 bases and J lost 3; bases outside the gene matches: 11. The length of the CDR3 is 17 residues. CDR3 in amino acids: CASREPSGTGGHYGYTF. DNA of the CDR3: TGTGCCAGCAGAGAGCCTTCCGGGACAGGGGGCCACTATGGCTACACCTTC.

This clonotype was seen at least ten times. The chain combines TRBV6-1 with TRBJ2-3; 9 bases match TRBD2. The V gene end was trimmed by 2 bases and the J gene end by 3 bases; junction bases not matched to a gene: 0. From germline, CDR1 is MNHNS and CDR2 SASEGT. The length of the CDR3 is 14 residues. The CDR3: CASSELAGTDTQYF. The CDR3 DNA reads TGTGCCAGCAGTGAACTAGCGGGGACAGATACGCAGTATTTT.

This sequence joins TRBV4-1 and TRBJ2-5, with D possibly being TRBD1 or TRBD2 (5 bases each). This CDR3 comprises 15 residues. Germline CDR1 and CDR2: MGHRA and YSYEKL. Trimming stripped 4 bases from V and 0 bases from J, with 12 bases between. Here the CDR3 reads CASSPSGTDQETQYF. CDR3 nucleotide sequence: TGCGCCAGCAGCCCCTCCGGGACGGACCAAGAGACCCAGTACTTC.